This TCR beta chain emerged from a study of blood T cell repertoires in COVID-19. Looking at the study overall: Whether acute or convalescent, the COVID-19 samples came from the United States, Italy and Spain. Sources were T cells, B-cell-depleted T cells, or PBMCs; the material itself was cDNA or gDNA.

The germline gives CDR1 LNHDA, CDR2 SQIVND (reference sequence). The CDR3 runs 13 residues. The ends lost 7 bases at V and 0 bases at J; junction bases unmatched: 3. Authors' methods: Reference gene primer amplification in the assay estimated nucleated cell counts. The data were produced by immunoSEQ multiplex PCR, yet TCRdb's version contains in-frame clones alone and is incomplete. For V, J and clone size, that table is used; D and trimming come from the DNA. Of about 39,000 clones in the sample, 80% to 90% were seen once. The sequenced material came from peripheral blood. The chain uses TRBV19 and TRBJ2-7; 7 bases match TRBD1. The clonotype was recovered from a man in his fifties or sixties in a cohort sampled during active COVID-19. CDR3 protein: CASMRQGSYEQYF. The CDR3, as DNA: TGTGCCAGTATGAGACAGGGCTCCTACGAGCAGTACTTC.